Below are 30 T cell receptor beta chains sequenced from a single sample in a study of CD8 T cells in Susac syndrome. RNA in amounts of roughly 0.5 to 1 ug was reverse transcribed with random hexamers. From the immunoSEQ multiplex PCR reads, TCRdb called clonotypes with MiXCR, one entry per CDR3 protein. Here the sample spans more than 130,000 distinct CDR3 sequences, approximately 93% being singletons. The sample comprised CD8+ T cells from PBMCs. These receptors were obtained from a human donor in good health.

The CDR3 coding sequence is TGTGCCAGCAGTTTAAGACTAGCGGGTACGCAGTATTTT. This encodes CASSLRLAGTQYF. J is TRBJ2-3 and V is TRBV27; 10 nucleotides line up with TRBD2. The CDR3 extends over 13 amino acids. The ends lost 2 bases at V and 8 bases at J; junction bases unmatched: 1. The germline CDR1 and CDR2 sequences are MNHEY and SMNVEV (reference sequence).

The chain uses TRBV20-1 and TRBJ1-1, with 8 bases identical to TRBD1. V trimming: 5 bases; J trimming: 3 bases; junction bases outside the gene matches: 8. Germline-derived CDR1 and CDR2 are DFQATT and SNEGSKA (reference sequence). This CDR3 spans 14 amino acids. This chain's CDR3 is CSAPYRGTYTEAFF. CDR3 nucleotides: TGCAGTGCTCCCTACAGGGGGACCTACACTGAAGCTTTCTTT.

This sequence joins TRBV4-1 and TRBJ2-1, with 8 bases identical to TRBD2. The CDR3 length is 15 residues. Per the germline V gene, CDR1 is MGHRA and CDR2 is YSYEKL. V was pared by 1 base and J by 10 bases, with 9 bases of the junction left unmatched. The CDR3 DNA is TGCGCCAGCAGCCAAGTTGTGGGGTCGGGAGGGGAGCAGTTCTTC. Its translation is CASSQVVGSGGEQFF.

The V gene is TRBV7-9, the J gene TRBJ2-7; D not certain. V lost 0 bases to trimming and J lost 3 bases, with 3 bases between them. The germline CDR1 and CDR2 sequences are SEHNR and FQNEAQ (reference sequence). The CDR3 is 12 residues long. The CDR3 DNA reads as TGTGCCAGCAGCTTAGCGCTCTACGAGCAGTACTTC. Protein sequence: CASSLALYEQYF.

The chain uses TRBV4-3 and TRBJ2-1, with TRBD1 matching over 7 bases. Per the germline V gene, CDR1 is LGHNA and CDR2 is YSLEER. This CDR3 is 15 amino acids long. V was pared by 2 bases and J by 6 bases, with 7 bases of the junction left unmatched. Written as DNA, the CDR3 is TGCGCCAGCAGCCAATCCGGGACAGCGGTCAATGAGCAGTTCTTC. It codes for CASSQSGTAVNEQFF.

The V call is TRBV20-1, the J call TRBJ2-7, with D unclear. Trimming shortened V by 2 bases and J by 4 bases, and 6 bases separated the two germline ends. CDR1 DFQATT and CDR2 SNEGSKA come from the germline V gene (reference sequence). This CDR3 has 11 amino acids. This CDR3 reads CSARSEYEQYF. Here the CDR3 DNA reads TGCAGTGCTAGATCGGAGTACGAGCAGTACTTC.

The rearrangement joins TRBV6-6 to TRBJ2-4; possibly TRBD1 or TRBD2 for D (5 bases each). The CDR3 is 14 amino acids. Per germline, CDR1 MNHNY and CDR2 SVGAGI (reference sequence). Trimming shortened V by 6 bases and J by 5 bases, and 14 bases separated the two germline ends. In nucleotides, the CDR3 is TGTGCCAGCAGACCGGGACGTGGCGAAAACATTCAGTACTTC. It translates to CASRPGRGENIQYF.

The V and J genes are TRBV6-5 and TRBJ1-2; D gene ambiguous. Germline loops: CDR1 MNHEY, CDR2 SVGAGI. Trimming took off 0 bases at V and 7 bases at J, with 9 bases between the two ends. CDR3 length equals 13 residues. DNA of the CDR3: TGTGCCAGCAGTTACTCGCCCCAGTCTGGCTACACCTTC. It is translated as CASSYSPQSGYTF.

The chain joins TRBV6-1 to TRBJ2-7; D remains unclear. The V end lost 2 bases, the J end lost 1 base, and 9 bases lay between the germline ends. Germline V lookup: CDR1 MNHNS, CDR2 SASEGT. The CDR3 covers 14 residues. The CDR3 sequence: CASSEPGGSYEQYF. The CDR3 DNA reads TGTGCCAGCAGTGAACCGGGTGGTTCCTACGAGCAGTACTTC.

The chain joins TRBV30 to TRBJ1-1, with D unclear. The CDR3 loop spans 13 amino acids. V was shortened by 2 bases and J by 0 bases, with 7 bases between the two germline ends. Germline V lookup: CDR1 GTSNPN, CDR2 SVGIG (reference sequence). CDR3 amino acids: CAWSLVLNTEAFF. As DNA, the CDR3 is TGTGCCTGGAGTTTGGTTTTGAACACTGAAGCTTTCTTT.

This clonotype was seen only a few times. J is TRBJ2-7 and V is TRBV7-8; D is ambiguous. Trimming removed 5 bases from V and 0 bases from J, with 8 bases in between. Germline loops: CDR1 SGHVS, CDR2 FQNEAQ. The CDR3 totals 13 residues. CDR3 sequence: CASSVGLSYEQYF. As DNA, the CDR3 is TGTGCCAGCAGCGTGGGTCTCTCCTACGAGCAGTACTTC.

The chain couples TRBV6-2 or TRBV6-3 to TRBJ2-7; 8 nucleotides line up with TRBD1. In germline, CDR1 is MNHEY, CDR2 SVGEGT. V trimming: 2 bases; J trimming: 2 bases; junction bases outside the gene matches: 2. This CDR3 has 14 amino acids. In nucleotides, the CDR3 is TGTGCCAGCAGTTACGGGACAGGTGCCTACGAGCAGTACTTC. It yields the protein CASSYGTGAYEQYF.

The rearrangement uses TRBV15 and TRBJ2-3, with 14 bases that match TRBD2. With V trimmed by 5 bases and J by 4 bases, 2 bases remained unmatched. In germline, CDR1 is LNHNV, CDR2 YYDKDF (reference sequence). The CDR3 contains 15 residues. The CDR3 bases are TGTGCCACCAGCGGGGGACTAGCGGGAGCAGATACGCAGTATTTT. It codes for CATSGGLAGADTQYF.

The chain links TRBV7-3 to TRBJ2-1; possibly TRBD1 for D (5 bases). CDR1 is SGHTA, CDR2 FQGTGA, per germline. Trimming took 5 bases from V and 8 from J, leaving 19 bases between them. This CDR3 is 15 amino acids long. The CDR3 spells CASSPQGNDVDEQFF. The CDR3 coding sequence is TGTGCCAGCAGCCCCCAGGGTAATGATGTCGATGAGCAGTTCTTC.

In this sample, this clonotype turned up a few times. The chain has TRBV4-1 and TRBJ2-4; D is uncertain. CDR3 length equals 16 residues. Germline values: CDR1 MGHRA, CDR2 YSYEKL. V lost 1 base and J lost 2, with 12 bases in between. The CDR3 DNA reads TGCGCCAGCAGCCAAGGCTTGGCACAGTCCAAAAACATTCAGTACTTC. Translated: CASSQGLAQSKNIQYF.

The J gene is TRBJ1-5, the V gene TRBV5-4, with a tentative D call TRBD1 (6 bases). Germline V lookup: CDR1 SGHNT, CDR2 YYREEE (reference sequence). This CDR3 is built from 12 residues. V was cut by 4 bases and J by 11 bases, with 13 bases left in between. CDR3 sequence (DNA): TGTGCCAGCAGCCTGGGGGGCGGGGCCCAGCATTTT. Translation: CASSLGGGAQHF.

This chain uses TRBV5-6 with TRBJ2-5; no clear D gene. The V end lost 2 bases, the J end lost 2 bases, and 10 bases lay between the germline ends. There are 14 residues in the CDR3. CDR1 and CDR2 from the germline V gene are SGHDT and YYEEEE. CDR3 coding DNA: TGTGCCAGCAGCTTACAAGCCCTACAAGAGACCCAGTACTTC. As protein: CASSLQALQETQYF.

The gene calls are TRBV30 and TRBJ1-1; D unclear. The CDR3 length is 12 residues. The ends were cut back, 5 bases at V and 1 base at J, with 8 bases in the middle. The germline CDR1 and CDR2 sequences are GTSNPN and SVGIG (reference sequence). CDR3 sequence reads: CAWGPGNTEAFF. CDR3 bases: TGTGCCTGGGGCCCAGGGAACACTGAAGCTTTCTTT. Filled out from reference TRBV30 and TRBJ1-1, the complete variable domain reads SQTIHQWPATLVQPVGSPLSLECTVEGTSNPNLYWYRQAAGRGLQLLFYSVGIGQISSEVPQNLSASRPQDRQFILSSKKLLLSDSGFYLCAWGPGNTEAFFGQGTRLTVV.

The chain couples TRBV30 to TRBJ1-1; D is uncertain. CDR1 is GTSNPN, CDR2 SVGIG, per germline (reference sequence). The length of the CDR3 is 14 residues. Trimming shortened V by 0 bases and J by 4 bases, and 12 bases separated the two germline ends. DNA for the CDR3: TGTGCCTGGAGTGTACGTGGGCACATCACTGAAGCTTTCTTT. It specifies CAWSVRGHITEAFF.

The chain couples TRBV20-1 to TRBJ2-5; tentative D call: TRBD2 (5 bases). The CDR3 is 14 residues long. CDR1 DFQATT and CDR2 SNEGSKA come from the germline V gene (reference sequence). The CDR3 DNA follows: TGCAGCCCTCGGCTAGCAGAGTACCAAGAGACCCAGTACTTC. It specifies CSPRLAEYQETQYF.

The chain carries TRBV2 and TRBJ2-7, with D possibly matching TRBD1 (5 bases). V shed 4 bases and J shed 0 bases, with 7 bases lying between them. The length of the CDR3 is 13 residues. The germline V gene has CDR1 SNHLY and CDR2 FYNNEI. The CDR3 protein is CASSGGRSYEQYF. The CDR3 nucleotides read TGTGCCAGCAGTGGGGGCCGCTCCTACGAGCAGTACTTC.

The chain employs TRBV11-2 and TRBJ1-1; the D is unclear. The CDR3 totals 12 residues. Deletions cut 3 bases from V and 4 bases from J, with 6 bases between. Per the germline V gene, CDR1 is SGHAT and CDR2 is FQNNGV. The DNA for the CDR3 is TGTGCCAGCAGCTTGGGGTTCACTGAAGCTTTCTTT. Translation: CASSLGFTEAFF.

In its sample, this clonotype was seen once. The chain combines TRBV30 with TRBJ1-1, with D possibly matching TRBD1 (6 bases). From germline, CDR1 is GTSNPN and CDR2 SVGIG (reference sequence). V was pared by 5 bases and J by 1 base, with 14 bases between. This CDR3 region has 14 residues. The CDR3 loop reads CAWDTGTSNTEAFF. CDR3 coding DNA: TGTGCCTGGGACACCGGGACATCGAACACTGAAGCTTTCTTT.

The CDR3: CASSWASGNPHQETQYF. In DNA form, the CDR3 reads TGTGCCAGCAGTTGGGCTAGCGGGAACCCCCACCAAGAGACCCAGTACTTC. The chain couples TRBV2 to TRBJ2-5; TRBD2 matches 9 bases. J gave up 0 bases and V 5 bases, and 10 bases lay outside the gene matches. This CDR3 has 17 amino acids. Germline CDR1 is SNHLY and CDR2 is FYNNEI.

The chain carries TRBV29-1 and TRBJ2-5, with D possibly TRBD1 on 6 matching bases. Trimming took off 3 bases at V and 3 bases at J, with 11 bases between the two ends. Germline V lookup: CDR1 SQVTM, CDR2 ANQGSEA. The CDR3 is 13 residues long. CDR3 sequence: CSVDRDIKETQYF. The CDR3 DNA reads as TGCAGCGTTGATCGGGACATTAAAGAGACCCAGTACTTC.

This chain connects TRBV30 to TRBJ1-2; D not resolved. The CDR3 covers 11 residues. Per germline, CDR1 GTSNPN and CDR2 SVGIG (reference sequence). Trimming left V 1 base short and J 5 bases short, with 5 bases between. This CDR3 is CAWSGGYGYTF. The CDR3, as DNA: TGTGCCTGGAGTGGAGGGTATGGCTACACCTTC.

The genes are TRBV4-2 and TRBJ2-5, with D unclear. The germline V gene encodes CDR1 LGHNA and CDR2 YNFKEQ. The CDR3 is 14 amino acids. With 4 bases removed from V and 2 bases from J, the gap between germline ends came to 11 bases. The CDR3 sequence: CASSPRTEQETQYF. The CDR3 DNA follows: TGTGCCAGCAGCCCTCGGACGGAACAAGAGACCCAGTACTTC.

This chain links TRBV27 with TRBJ2-1; 10 nucleotides agree with TRBD2. Germline assignment: CDR1 MNHEY and CDR2 SMNVEV (reference sequence). The CDR3 runs 13 residues. Losses at the gene ends were 4 bases for V and 10 bases for J; bases not matched to a gene: 4. CDR3 protein: CASSSLAGIEQFF. The DNA of the CDR3 is TGTGCCAGCAGTTCACTAGCGGGGATAGAGCAGTTCTTC.

This sequence joins TRBV12-3 or TRBV12-4 and TRBJ2-3; TRBD1 might be the D (5 bases). The CDR3 is 16 amino acids. Trimming took off 0 bases at V and 2 bases at J, with 12 bases between the two ends. Here the CDR3 DNA reads TGTGCCAGCAGTTTAGCGACAGCCAGCCACACAGATACGCAGTATTTT. Translating gives CASSLATASHTDTQYF.

The chain couples TRBV5-6 to TRBJ1-1; D is undetermined. This CDR3 comprises 13 residues. Germline lookup yields CDR1 SGHDT and CDR2 YYEEEE. Trimming cost V 1 base and J 0 bases, with 4 bases left between them. The CDR3 DNA reads TGTGCCAGCAGCTTGCTGGTGAACACTGAAGCTTTCTTT. Its protein product is CASSLLVNTEAFF.